This T cell receptor (beta chain) was found in a study of T cell changes during pregnancy in multiple sclerosis. TCRdb keeps only in-frame clones here, not all; method: immunoSEQ multiplex PCR. The sample records more than 100,000 clones, around 91% being singletons. The J segment lost 1 base and the V segment lost 4 bases, leaving 6 bases of the junction unmatched. Looked up from germline, CDR1 is SGDLS and CDR2 is YYNGEE. The CDR3 extends over 16 amino acids. The chain has TRBV9 and TRBJ2-5, with 11 bases that match TRBD2. Material: peripheral blood, obtained after pregnancy. The source is a female donor with multiple sclerosis, enrolled in a pregnancy study. CDR3 loop: CASSPGLAAPQETQYF. CDR3 nucleotide sequence: TGTGCCAGCAGCCCGGGACTAGCGGCTCCCCAAGAGACCCAGTACTTC.